The present entry profiles one T cell receptor (beta chain) with its context. There is no known antigen for this receptor. Base qualities were left out, and no much larger clone turns up one base away. The sample is drawn from a study of cytomegalovirus exposure and HLA in healthy donors (dated by TCRdb to about 2017). For context, the study as a whole: An earlier analysis of several hundred of the donors reported about 260 Gb of sequence data and around 100 million unique TCR beta sequences obtained from around 170 million T cells. Roughly 300 gigabases of sequencing data and 70 million to 100 million unique TCR sequences were included in an early release covering roughly 700 HLA-typed donors. Among the approximately 430 genotyped donors, approximately 81% belonged to the genetic ancestry cluster associated with self-reported Caucasian donors. The aim of the study was to test whether cataloging public T cell receptors could identify signatures of past pathogen exposure. The study profiled the T cell repertoires of about 720 subjects by immunosequencing and related them to cytomegalovirus serostatus. A separate validation cohort of about 110 different subjects was used in addition to the 666-subject first cohort. To predict cytomegalovirus infection status, the study brought together high-throughput TCR immunosequencing, statistical association of individual TCRs with disease status, and machine learning. To study patterns of TCR occurrence, a later analysis re-analyzed previously published TCR beta repertoires from 550 to 800 donors and added high-resolution HLA genotyping. Rather than using new phenotypic data, the later analysis identified candidate immune exposures from TCR beta sequences and from how often those sequences occurred across donors. To decide whether each TCR beta V gene segment behaved as functional or pseudogenic, an earlier analysis of some 540 of the donors relied on high-throughput TCR beta sequencing. Donor age, sex, ethnicity and CMV serostatus were compiled alongside the repertoire data. A later genetic analysis used genome-wide SNP genotypes for about 65% of the roughly 670 donors, treating that subset as a discovery cohort. All discovery cohort repertoires had been generated on a single sequencing platform. HLA typing covered class I and class II loci at four-digit resolution. Typing coverage varied by locus: roughly 620-640 donors for A, B, C, DRB1 and DQB1; roughly 510 for DQA1; more than 600 for DPA1; around 490 for DPB1. A handful of DR-DQ haplotypes were handled as single units for association and clustering because linkage in the cohort was strong. Among around 400 genotyped donors of the cohort, an average of approximately 240,000 unique TCR beta nucleotide sequences were sequenced per donor, about a sixth of them non-productive. Findings and caveats that apply to the study as a whole: Strong co-occurrence of HLA alleles, especially DR and DQ, made assigning TCR associations to individual alleles difficult. HLA typing was unavailable for some donors at each locus, so association tests used only the typed subset. Seventeen rarely observed V segments, including chromosome 9 orphons, were excluded from the earlier analysis of several hundred of the donors because counts were too low. Linkage disequilibrium might explain the correlated functional status among segregating V segments, but an unknown experimental factor could not be ruled out. The only immune exposure information available for the cohort was CMV serostatus. A cluster of highly shared sequence variants was judged likely to represent a technical artifact of the sequencing pipeline. The presence/absence analyses assumed that sequencing depth was roughly uniform across donors, and that assumption may not be true. In vitro tests confirmed that a few of the cytomegalovirus-associated TCR beta chains recognize cytomegalovirus antigens. A further reported finding was that TCR beta sequences accurately predicted the HLA-A and HLA-B alleles for most subjects in the first cohort. Only TCR beta chains were sequenced in this cohort, and the absence of alpha or paired-chain data limited detectable features. Broadly in line with IMGT annotations, most TCR beta V segments showed up in productive rearrangements about 90% or about 30% of the time in an earlier analysis of about 500 of the donors. A later analysis found that HLA-associated TCR beta chains were more clonally expanded and had lower generation probabilities than equally common non-associated chains. In a later genetic analysis, fewer N-insertions in productive TCRs were reported among donors in an Asian-associated ancestry cluster than the roughly 640-donor mean. A later analysis associated 16,951 TCR beta sequences with specific HLA alleles at a false discovery rate of 0.05. In a later analysis, TCR association rates were found to vary across HLA loci, with the most associated TCRs seen for DRB1 alleles and the fewest for HLA-C alleles. A later genetic analysis associated a missense DCLRE1C variant with V-gene and J-gene trimming of TCR beta chains, and an independent cohort replicated the association. Most TCR sequences were observed very rarely across donors, whereas some public TCRs were present in many individuals. A total of fewer than 200 TCR beta chains were listed by the study as associated with cytomegalovirus. A later analysis reported that several top co-occurrence clusters appeared linked to parvovirus B19, influenza, CMV and Epstein-Barr virus. The authors suggested that the approach could potentially be extended to other disease states and immunological phenotypes. According to a later analysis, most CMV-associated TCR beta chains appeared to be HLA-restricted, and the HLA associations seemed to be driven largely by CMV exposure. In both the original and validation cohorts, the classifier was reported to diagnose cytomegalovirus status with high specificity and sensitivity. Some IMGT-functional V segments, including TRBV6-2 and TRBV6-3, could not be told apart with the 87-base-pair reads, so those segments were excluded.

From the germline V gene, CDR1 is SGHAT and CDR2 is FQNNGV. From V the trimming removes 4 bases and from J it removes 0 bases, while the gene matches leave 9 bases of the junction unaccounted for. The CDR3 runs 18 amino acids, cysteine and phenylalanine included. The sequence is cut down to CDR3 DNA, 54 bases in frame from base 1. The cohort comprised some 700 healthy bone marrow donors. At the time of sampling, all cohort members were nominally healthy, though unrecorded immune exposures were likely present. The donor tested CMV seronegative and was one of the 352 seronegative cohort members. A peripheral blood sample was collected from each donor, and TCR beta sequencing was performed on peripheral blood mononuclear cells. The Qiagen DNeasy Blood Extraction Kit was used to extract genomic DNA from the blood cell samples. Library generation was performed with the immunoSEQ multiplex PCR assay. The multiplex PCR relied on a mix of 60 forward primers for TCR Vbeta segments and 13 reverse primers for TCR Jbeta segments. The CDR3 region of rearranged TCR beta genes was amplified from genomic DNA with a multiplex PCR assay. Amplified TCR beta libraries were sequenced as 87-base-pair reads on the Illumina HiSeq System. Regarding the original processing steps: A later analysis counted around 72 million unique TCR beta chains across the 640 or so repertoires, and around 9.9 million of these chains were shared by at least two donors. To remove PCR and sequencing errors, raw reads were error-corrected and collapsed into unique sequences using a nearest-neighbor algorithm that merged closely related sequences. Alignment of CDR3 sequences to IMGT reference sequences was used to assign V, D and J gene segments. For a sequence to be retained, a match of at least six nucleotides to both a V gene segment and a J gene segment was required. Rearrangements were called productive when the CDR3 lacked stop codons and stayed in frame with V and J; all others were non-productive. CDR3 was defined by IMGT convention, running from the second conserved V-encoded cysteine to the conserved J-encoded phenylalanine. Sequences without an unambiguous match to a single V gene segment were excluded from the earlier analysis of approximately 600 of the donors. An earlier analysis of 587 of the donors classified V segments as functional when productive rearrangements were above 56.7% and as segregating when the standard deviation between donors was above 5%. To diagnose cytomegalovirus status from the catalog of TCR beta chain sequences, a statistical classification framework was built. A later analysis assigned V and J genes by comparing TCR nucleotide sequences with IMGT/GENE-DB human TR gene sequences. Using the TCRdist pipeline, a later analysis assigned CDR3 sequences along with most-parsimonious VDJ recombination scenarios. In a later analysis, every TCR beta chain was defined by the combination of its CDR3 amino acid sequence and its V-gene family, and reads without a unique V-gene family were dropped. To address suspected cross-contamination and a sequencing artifact, a later analysis removed a few hundred highly shared, low-generation-probability nucleotide sequences. In a later analysis, a clonal expansion index for each public chain was calculated from normalized within-repertoire ranks of inferred template counts. In a later analysis, generation probabilities were computed using a VDJ recombination model fitted to out-of-frame rearrangements, and the results were checked against IGoR. In a later analysis, hypergeometric tests were used to score TCR-TCR, TCR-HLA and TCR-CMV co-occurrence, with a repertoire-size bias correction applied to TCR pairs. False discovery rates were estimated in a later analysis by permuting HLA or CMV assignments 20 times. In a later analysis, co-occurring TCRs were grouped with DBSCAN, and TCRdist sequence similarity was added when clustering was performed within HLA-allele-positive subsets. Co-occurrence clustering excluded repertoires with fewer than 30,000 or more than 120,000 public chains, plus five with anomalous nucleotide sharing. As stored in TCRdb, this immuneACCESS dataset retains in-frame rearrangements with V and J assigned. A fraction of the clones does not appear; measured against another copy, unresolved V genes explain less than half of the discrepancy, and the remainder lacks a known reason. That table gives V, J and clone size, and the DNA gave D and trimming. Here the sample has about 130,000 clones; 80% to 90% occur a single time. The top ten clones comprise less than 1.1% of the sample.

The receptor was derived from a woman aged 25 to 39 in good health and CMV-seronegative. The V and J genes are TRBV11-2 and TRBJ1-6, with TRBD1 matching 7 junction bases. The sequenced sample was PBMCs. Here the CDR3 is given as CASSYGQAPSSYNSPLHF. The nucleotide sequence is TGTGCCAGCAGCTACGGACAGGCGCCTAGCTCCTATAATTCACCCCTCCACTTT. Supplemented by the reference TRBV11-2 and TRBJ1-6 proteins around the CDR3, the complete variable domain is EAGVAQSPRYKIIEKRQSVAFWCNPISGHATLYWYQQILGQGPKLLIQFQNNGVVDDSQLPKDRFSAERLKGVDSTLKIQPAKLEDSAVYLCASSYGQAPSSYNSPLHFGNGTRLTVT.